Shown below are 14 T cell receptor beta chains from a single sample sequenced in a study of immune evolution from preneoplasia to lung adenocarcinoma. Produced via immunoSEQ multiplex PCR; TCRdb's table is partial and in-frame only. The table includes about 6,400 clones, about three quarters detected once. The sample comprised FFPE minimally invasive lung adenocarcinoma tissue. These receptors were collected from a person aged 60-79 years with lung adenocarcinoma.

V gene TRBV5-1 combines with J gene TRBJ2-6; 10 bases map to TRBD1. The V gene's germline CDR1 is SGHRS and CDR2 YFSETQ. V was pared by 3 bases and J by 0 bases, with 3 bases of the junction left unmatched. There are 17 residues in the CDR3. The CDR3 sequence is CASSSGQGGSGANVLTF. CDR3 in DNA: TGCGCCAGCAGCTCCGGACAGGGGGGCTCTGGGGCCAACGTCCTGACTTTC. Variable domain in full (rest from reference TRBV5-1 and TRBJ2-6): KAGVTQTPRYLIKTRGQQVTLSCSPISGHRSVSWYQQTPGQGLQFLFEYFSETQRNKGNFPGRFSGRQFSNSRSEMNVSTLELGDSALYLCASSSGQGGSGANVLTFGAGSRLTVL.

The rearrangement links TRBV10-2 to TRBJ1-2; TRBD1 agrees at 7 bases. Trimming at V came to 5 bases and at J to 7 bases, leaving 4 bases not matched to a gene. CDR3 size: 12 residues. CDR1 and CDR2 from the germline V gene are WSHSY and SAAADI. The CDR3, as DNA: TGCGCCAGCAGTCCGGGGACAGTTGGCTACACCTTC. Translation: CASSPGTVGYTF.

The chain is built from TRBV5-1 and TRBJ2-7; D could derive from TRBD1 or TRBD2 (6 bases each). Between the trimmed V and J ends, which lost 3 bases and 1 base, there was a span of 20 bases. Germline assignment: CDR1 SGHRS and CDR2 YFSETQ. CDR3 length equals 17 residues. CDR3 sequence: CASSSRVGGMGSYEQYF. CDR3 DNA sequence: TGCGCCAGCAGCTCACGGGTCGGGGGCATGGGGTCCTACGAGCAGTACTTC.

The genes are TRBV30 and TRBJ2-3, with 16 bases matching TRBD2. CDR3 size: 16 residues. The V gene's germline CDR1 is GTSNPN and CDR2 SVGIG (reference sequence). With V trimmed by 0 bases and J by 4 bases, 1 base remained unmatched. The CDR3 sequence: CAWSVGLAGGPDTQYF. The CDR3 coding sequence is TGTGCCTGGAGTGTGGGACTAGCGGGGGGGCCAGATACGCAGTATTTT.

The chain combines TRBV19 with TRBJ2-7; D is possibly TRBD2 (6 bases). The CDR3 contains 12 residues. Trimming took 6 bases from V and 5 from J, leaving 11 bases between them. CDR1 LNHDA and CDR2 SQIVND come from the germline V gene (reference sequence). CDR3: CASSPSDDEQYF. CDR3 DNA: TGTGCCAGTAGCCCTAGCGACGACGAGCAGTACTTC.

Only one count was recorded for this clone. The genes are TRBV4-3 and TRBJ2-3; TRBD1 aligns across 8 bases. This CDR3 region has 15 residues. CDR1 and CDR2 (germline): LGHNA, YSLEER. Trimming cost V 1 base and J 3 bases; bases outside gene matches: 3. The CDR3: CASSQGTGRTDTQYF. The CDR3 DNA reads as TGCGCCAGCAGCCAAGGGACAGGGCGTACAGATACGCAGTATTTT.

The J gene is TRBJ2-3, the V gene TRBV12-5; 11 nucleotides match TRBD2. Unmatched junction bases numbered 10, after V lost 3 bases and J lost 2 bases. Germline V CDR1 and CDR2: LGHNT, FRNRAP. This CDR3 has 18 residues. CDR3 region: CASGFSGTSGSPTDTQYF. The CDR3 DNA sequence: TGTGCTAGTGGTTTCTCCGGGACTAGCGGTAGTCCCACAGATACGCAGTATTTT.

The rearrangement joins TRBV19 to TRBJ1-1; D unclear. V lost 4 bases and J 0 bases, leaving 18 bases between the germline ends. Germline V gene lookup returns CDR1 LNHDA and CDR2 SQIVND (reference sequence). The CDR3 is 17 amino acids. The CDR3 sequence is CASSNIGVRALNTEAFF. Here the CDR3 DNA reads TGTGCCAGTAGTAACATCGGGGTAAGGGCCTTGAACACTGAAGCTTTCTTT.

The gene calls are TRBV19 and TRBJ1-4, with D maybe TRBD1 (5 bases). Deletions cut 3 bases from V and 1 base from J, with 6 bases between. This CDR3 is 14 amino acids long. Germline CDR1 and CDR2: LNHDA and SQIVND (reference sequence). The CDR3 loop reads CASSMTVTNEKLFF. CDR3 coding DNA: TGTGCCAGTAGTATGACAGTAACTAATGAAAAACTGTTTTTT. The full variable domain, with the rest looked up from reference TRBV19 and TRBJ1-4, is DGGITQSPKYLFRKEGQNVTLSCEQNLNHDAMYWYRQDPGQGLRLIYYSQIVNDFQKGDIAEGYSVSREKKESFPLTVTSAQKNPTAFYLCASSMTVTNEKLFFGSGTQLSVL.

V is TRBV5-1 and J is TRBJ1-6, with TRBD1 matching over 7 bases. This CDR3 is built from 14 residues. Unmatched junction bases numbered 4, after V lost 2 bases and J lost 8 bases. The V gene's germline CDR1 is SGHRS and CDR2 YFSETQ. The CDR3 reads CASSFTGADSPLHF. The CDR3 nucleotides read TGCGCCAGCAGCTTTACAGGGGCGGATTCACCCCTCCACTTT.

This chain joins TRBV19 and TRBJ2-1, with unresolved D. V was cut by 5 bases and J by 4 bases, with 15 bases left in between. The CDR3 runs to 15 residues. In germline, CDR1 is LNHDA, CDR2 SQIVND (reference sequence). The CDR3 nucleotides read TGTGCCAGTAGTGGTACGCCCCGGCAATACAATGAGCAGTTCTTC. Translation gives CASSGTPRQYNEQFF.

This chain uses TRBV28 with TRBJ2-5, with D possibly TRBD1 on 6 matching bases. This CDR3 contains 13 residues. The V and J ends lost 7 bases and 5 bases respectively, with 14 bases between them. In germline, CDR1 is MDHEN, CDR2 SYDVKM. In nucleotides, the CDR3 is TGTGCCAGCAATCTAAGGGGGATGGAGACCCAGTACTTC. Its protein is CASNLRGMETQYF.

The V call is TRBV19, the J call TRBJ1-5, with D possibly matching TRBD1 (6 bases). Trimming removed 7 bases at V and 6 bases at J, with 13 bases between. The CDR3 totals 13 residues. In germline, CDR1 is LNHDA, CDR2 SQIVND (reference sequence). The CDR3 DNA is TGTGCCAGTACCACTCGCAGGGGTCAGCCCCAGCATTTT. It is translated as CASTTRRGQPQHF.

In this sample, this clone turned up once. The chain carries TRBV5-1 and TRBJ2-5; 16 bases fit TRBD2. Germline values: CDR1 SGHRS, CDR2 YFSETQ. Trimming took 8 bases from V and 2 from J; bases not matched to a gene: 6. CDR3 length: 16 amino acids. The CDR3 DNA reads TGCGCCAGTCTTCCGGGACTAGCGGGGGGGCAAGAGACCCAGTACTTC. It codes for CASLPGLAGGQETQYF.